The next 31 T cell receptor beta chains were all read from a single sample in a study of blood T cell repertoires in COVID-19. The assay was immunoSEQ multiplex PCR, and TCRdb's table has in-frame clones only and misses some. In the table there are roughly 500,000 clones, roughly 89% of which are singletons. Sequencing was done on a sample of peripheral blood. Source of these receptors: a man aged 18 to 30 with COVID-19, enrolled during active disease.

The chain combines TRBV5-4 with TRBJ2-7; 7 nucleotides agree with TRBD1. The germline gives CDR1 SGHNT, CDR2 YYREEE (reference sequence). There are 15 residues in the CDR3. Trimming cost V 1 base and J 2 bases; bases outside gene matches: 6. Written as DNA, the CDR3 is TGTGCCAGCAGCTTGACAGGGGCAGGAGCCTACGAGCAGTACTTC. As protein: CASSLTGAGAYEQYF.

The chain combines TRBV5-5 with TRBJ2-1; possibly TRBD1 for D (6 bases). Germline CDR1 reads SGHKS; CDR2 reads YYEKEE (reference sequence). The CDR3 is 16 residues long. The V end lost 3 bases, the J end lost 3 bases, and 16 bases lay between the germline ends. CDR3 region: CASSSRPDRFYNEQFF. The CDR3 nucleotides are TGTGCCAGCAGCTCACGACCGGACAGATTCTACAATGAGCAGTTCTTC.

The genes are TRBV3-1 (or the pseudogene TRBV3-2) and TRBJ1-1; 7 bases are a match to TRBD1. V shed 0 bases, J shed 4 bases, and the junction held 5 bases outside the gene matches. Looked up from germline, CDR1 is LGHDT and CDR2 is YNNKEL (reference sequence). The CDR3 is made up of 15 amino acids. The CDR3 sequence is CASSQEWRGLTEAFF. CDR3 coding DNA: TGTGCCAGCAGCCAAGAGTGGAGGGGGCTCACTGAAGCTTTCTTT.

The chain employs TRBV9 and TRBJ2-5; tentatively, D is TRBD2 (6 bases). CDR3 length: 15 residues. Trimming removed 2 bases at V and 9 bases at J, with 20 bases between. Germline loops: CDR1 SGDLS, CDR2 YYNGEE. CDR3 sequence: CASSVLGDGSGAQYF. CDR3 nucleotide sequence: TGTGCCAGCAGCGTCCTCGGGGACGGATCGGGGGCCCAGTACTTC.

The chain combines TRBV14 with TRBJ1-4, with unresolved D. Trimming removed 0 bases at V and 2 bases at J, with 10 bases between. Germline V gene data show CDR1 as SGHDN and CDR2 as FVKESK. The CDR3 consists of 16 residues. CDR3 sequence: CASSQEGELTNEKLFF. The DNA for the CDR3 is TGTGCCAGCAGCCAAGAGGGAGAACTGACTAATGAAAAACTGTTTTTT.

The rearrangement uses TRBV9 and TRBJ1-2, with D possibly matching TRBD1 (5 bases). The CDR3 contains 16 residues. The V end was cut by 0 bases, the J end by 4 bases, with 16 bases between. Germline CDR1 and CDR2: SGDLS and YYNGEE. This CDR3 is CASSVAGGVGSYGYTF. The CDR3, as DNA: TGTGCCAGCAGCGTAGCCGGAGGGGTGGGGAGCTATGGCTACACCTTC.

V gene TRBV2 combines with J gene TRBJ2-1; 14 nucleotides agree with TRBD2. V gave up 3 bases and J gave up 10 bases; unmatched junction bases: 8. CDR1 and CDR2 from the germline V gene are SNHLY and FYNNEI. This CDR3 is 16 amino acids long. Written as DNA, the CDR3 is TGTGCCAGCAGTGACGGACTAGCGGGAGGTTCGGGAGAGCAGTTCTTC. It encodes CASSDGLAGGSGEQFF.

In nucleotides, the CDR3 is TGTGCCAGCAGCCAAGCGAGCGGGGGGGCATTATATACGCAGTATTTT. It is translated as CASSQASGGALYTQYF. This chain uses TRBV14 with TRBJ2-3; 10 positions agree with TRBD2. Germline values: CDR1 SGHDN, CDR2 FVKESK. Trimming cost V 1 base and J 7 bases; bases outside gene matches: 8. The CDR3 sequence is 16 residues long.

The DNA of the CDR3 is TGTGCCAGCAGTTGGGGGCCAGGCTATGGCTACACCTTC. Protein sequence: CASSWGPGYGYTF. This chain links TRBV27 with TRBJ1-2; tentatively, D is TRBD1 (6 bases). Germline-derived CDR1 and CDR2 are MNHEY and SMNVEV (reference sequence). The V gene lost 4 bases and the J gene lost 4 bases, with 10 bases spanning the gap. This CDR3 is 13 amino acids long.

This clone was seen just once. This rearrangement joins TRBV7-9 to TRBJ1-3; D unclear. Germline lookup yields CDR1 SEHNR and CDR2 FQNEAQ (reference sequence). The CDR3 totals 17 residues. V lost 2 bases and J lost 0, with 14 bases in between. The CDR3 nucleotides are TGTGCCAGCAGCTTAAACACCTCACCCCACTCTGGAAACACCATATATTTT. This sequence encodes CASSLNTSPHSGNTIYF.

The chain is built from TRBV7-2 and TRBJ2-1; D perhaps matches TRBD2 (6 bases). The CDR3 spans 12 residues. Looked up from germline, CDR1 is SGHTA and CDR2 is FQGNSA. V lost 3 bases, J lost 7 bases, and 7 bases lay in between. The CDR3 loop is CASSFAGNEQFF. In DNA form, the CDR3 reads TGTGCCAGCAGCTTTGCGGGGAATGAGCAGTTCTTC. Together with reference TRBV7-2 and TRBJ2-1, the CDR3 gives the full variable domain: GAGVSQSPSNKVTEKGKDVELRCDPISGHTALYWYRQSLGQGLEFLIYFQGNSAPDKSGLPSDRFSAERTGGSVSTLTIQRTQQEDSAVYLCASSFAGNEQFFGPGTRLTVL.

A word on this clone: Other nucleotide sequences from this sample produce the same CDR3. The genes are TRBV19 and TRBJ2-1; TRBD1 matches at 8 bases. Germline CDR1 is LNHDA and CDR2 is SQIVND (reference sequence). CDR3 length: 15 residues. The ends lost 2 bases at V and 3 bases at J; junction bases unmatched: 3. CDR3 protein: CASSISRGHYNEQFF. In DNA form, the CDR3 reads TGTGCCAGTAGTATAAGCAGGGGGCACTACAATGAGCAGTTCTTC.

The V call is TRBV4-2, the J call TRBJ2-3; the D is unclear. V lost 0 bases to trimming and J lost 0 bases, with 7 bases between them. From germline, CDR1 is LGHNA and CDR2 YNFKEQ. This CDR3 has 15 amino acids. CDR3 nucleotides: TGTGCCAGCAGCCAAGATCTTGGCAGCACAGATACGCAGTATTTT. As protein: CASSQDLGSTDTQYF.

This clone was picked up a small number of times. The J gene is TRBJ1-1, the V gene TRBV4-1; D is possibly TRBD1 (6 bases). Germline CDR1 is MGHRA and CDR2 is YSYEKL. Trimming removed 2 bases at V and 4 bases at J, with 8 bases between. This CDR3 is 13 amino acids long. CDR3 amino acids: CASSQQGTTEAFF. The CDR3 DNA is TGCGCCAGCAGCCAACAGGGGACCACTGAAGCTTTCTTT.

This rearrangement joins TRBV3-1 (or the pseudogene TRBV3-2) to TRBJ2-1, with 7 bases that match TRBD1. The germline CDR1 and CDR2 sequences are LGHDT and YNNKEL (reference sequence). This CDR3 is built from 14 residues. V was clipped by 4 bases and J by 7 bases; unmatched bases: 7. The CDR3 region is CASSLSGGRNEQFF. In nucleotides, the CDR3 is TGTGCCAGCAGCCTTTCAGGGGGACGGAATGAGCAGTTCTTC.

This clone was observed a handful of times. The J gene is TRBJ1-2, the V gene TRBV19; D is unresolved. Germline values: CDR1 LNHDA, CDR2 SQIVND (reference sequence). The CDR3 has 15 amino acids. V gave up 0 bases and J gave up 2 bases, with 10 bases separating them. CDR3 in amino acids: CASSIDLSGNYGYTF. DNA for the CDR3: TGTGCCAGTAGTATAGATCTATCGGGGAACTATGGCTACACCTTC.

This sequence joins TRBV6-5 and TRBJ1-1; D remains unclear. The ends were cut back, 7 bases at V and 5 bases at J, with 14 bases in the middle. Germline V gives CDR1 MNHEY, CDR2 SVGAGI. This CDR3 contains 13 residues. The CDR3 DNA sequence: TGTGCCAGCAAGACAAGTTCGGGAACTGAAGCTTTCTTT. It codes for CASKTSSGTEAFF.

The J gene is TRBJ2-3, the V gene TRBV6-1; possibly TRBD2 for D (6 bases). The V gene's germline CDR1 is MNHNS and CDR2 SASEGT. The CDR3 is 16 residues long. V gave up 0 bases and J gave up 4 bases, with 14 bases separating them. The CDR3 coding sequence is TGTGCCAGCAGTGAAGCGGCGGCTAGCGAGGCAGATACGCAGTATTTT. Protein product: CASSEAAASEADTQYF.

The J gene is TRBJ2-7, the V gene TRBV29-1; tentatively, D is TRBD2 (6 bases). Germline V gene data show CDR1 as SQVTM and CDR2 as ANQGSEA. Trimming removed 2 bases at V and 0 bases at J, with 8 bases between. This CDR3 spans 13 amino acids. In DNA form, the CDR3 reads TGCAGCGTTGAATGGCGGGGCTCCTACGAGCAGTACTTC. As protein: CSVEWRGSYEQYF.

The J gene is TRBJ2-2, the V gene TRBV18; 8 positions agree with TRBD2. The trim removed 5 bases at V and 3 bases at J, leaving 8 bases unmatched. This CDR3 is built from 16 residues. Germline V gene data show CDR1 as KGHSH and CDR2 as LQKENI. CDR3 region: CASSSRGAGHTGELFF. The CDR3, as DNA: TGTGCCAGCTCATCGCGGGGGGCCGGGCACACCGGGGAGCTGTTTTTT. Full variable domain (rest looked up from reference TRBV18 and TRBJ2-2): NAGVMQNPRHLVRRRGQEARLRCSPMKGHSHVYWYRQLPEEGLKFMVYLQKENIIDESGMPKERFSAEFPKEGPSILRIQQVVRGDSAAYFCASSSRGAGHTGELFFGEGSRLTVL.

CDR3 amino acids: CASKAGGTDTGELFF. The CDR3, as DNA: TGTGCCAGTAAGGCCGGAGGGACGGACACCGGGGAGCTGTTTTTT. This chain joins TRBV19 and TRBJ2-2; the D gene is possibly TRBD2 (6 bases). V lost 7 bases to trimming and J lost 3 bases, with 15 bases between them. Germline-derived CDR1 and CDR2 are LNHDA and SQIVND (reference sequence). The CDR3 contains 15 residues.

The chain combines TRBV12-3 or TRBV12-4 with TRBJ2-5; 7 bases map to TRBD2. V shed 6 bases and J 8 bases; nucleotides not matched to a gene: 6. The CDR3 is 12 residues long. The CDR3 DNA is TGTGCCAGCAGCCCGACTAGCAAAACCCAGTACTTC. Translated, it gives CASSPTSKTQYF.

This chain connects TRBV11-2 to TRBJ2-1; 11 bases map to TRBD2. This CDR3 has 15 amino acids. Per the germline V gene, CDR1 is SGHAT and CDR2 is FQNNGV. The trim removed 3 bases at V and 6 bases at J, leaving 4 bases unmatched. CDR3 sequence (DNA): TGTGCCAGCAGCTTGACTAGCGGGATCTCCAATGAGCAGTTCTTC. It codes for CASSLTSGISNEQFF.

J is TRBJ1-2 and V is TRBV10-1; the D gene is possibly TRBD1 (5 bases). Looked up from germline, CDR1 is WNHNN and CDR2 is SYGVQD (reference sequence). The CDR3 totals 16 residues. With 2 bases removed from V and 5 bases from J, the gap between germline ends came to 18 bases. CDR3 DNA: TGCGCCAGCAGTGAGATATTGACAGATGGGGTGTATGGCTACACCTTC. Its translation is CASSEILTDGVYGYTF.

The chain has TRBV24-1 and TRBJ2-1, with no clear D. Trimming left V 4 bases short and J 7 bases short, with 10 bases between. This CDR3 is 13 amino acids long. CDR1 and CDR2 (germline): KGHDR, SFDVKD. The CDR3 reads CATSESRYNEQFF. Written as DNA, the CDR3 is TGTGCCACCAGTGAGTCCCGCTATAATGAGCAGTTCTTC.

This sequence joins TRBV12-5 and TRBJ1-5; TRBD1 aligns across 9 bases. The CDR3 runs to 19 residues. V shed 5 bases and J 0 bases; nucleotides not matched to a gene: 14. CDR1 is LGHNT, CDR2 FRNRAP, per germline. CDR3 nucleotides: TGTGCTAGTGGTCCGACCCCCGGGACAGGGTGGGATAGCAATCAGCCCCAGCATTTT. It is translated as CASGPTPGTGWDSNQPQHF. Full variable domain (outside the CDR3, taken from reference TRBV12-5 and TRBJ1-5): DARVTQTPRHKVTEMGQEVTMRCQPILGHNTVFWYRQTMMQGLELLAYFRNRAPLDDSGMPKDRFSAEMPDATLATLKIQPSEPRDSAVYFCASGPTPGTGWDSNQPQHFGDGTRLSIL.

This chain links TRBV7-2 with TRBJ2-7, with TRBD2 identical over 10 bases. The CDR3 consists of 15 residues. Germline loops: CDR1 SGHTA, CDR2 FQGNSA. With 4 bases clipped from V and 0 bases from J, the junction kept 3 bases outside the gene matches. The CDR3 sequence: CASSSSGGSSYEQYF. CDR3 in DNA: TGTGCCAGCAGCTCTAGCGGGGGTTCCTCCTACGAGCAGTACTTC.

The chain is built from TRBV2 and TRBJ2-7, with TRBD2 matching over 9 bases. The germline V gene encodes CDR1 SNHLY and CDR2 FYNNEI. V gave up 6 bases and J gave up 2 bases; unmatched junction bases: 8. This CDR3 spans 15 amino acids. DNA of the CDR3: TGTGCCAGCAGCCTAAGCGGGAGGCCCACCTACGAGCAGTACTTC. As protein: CASSLSGRPTYEQYF.

The V call is TRBV2, the J call TRBJ2-7, with 8 bases aligning to TRBD2. The CDR3 extends over 15 amino acids. The V gene's germline CDR1 is SNHLY and CDR2 FYNNEI. V lost 6 bases and J lost 3; bases outside the gene matches: 10. In nucleotides, the CDR3 is TGTGCCAGCAGGCCGCCGACTAGCGTCAACTACGAGCAGTACTTC. It specifies CASRPPTSVNYEQYF.

The chain joins TRBV27 to TRBJ2-7, with a weak D call TRBD1 (6 bases). There are 12 residues in the CDR3. Germline CDR1 is MNHEY and CDR2 is SMNVEV (reference sequence). Trimming pared 5 bases from V and 6 bases from J, leaving 11 bases between. The CDR3 region has the DNA TGTGCCAGCAGTCTCAACAGGGTCGAGCAGTACTTC. The encoded protein is CASSLNRVEQYF.

The sample holds a few counts of this clone. The chain joins TRBV24-1 to TRBJ2-7, with TRBD1 matching 8 bases. Germline CDR1 reads KGHDR; CDR2 reads SFDVKD. The CDR3 is 13 amino acids. The V and J ends lost 3 bases and 8 bases, in that order; junction bases with no gene match: 5. Written as DNA, the CDR3 is TGTGCCACCAGTGATCCCGGACAGGGTAAGCAGTACTTC. Protein product: CATSDPGQGKQYF.